This T cell receptor beta chain was documented in a study of blood T cell repertoires in COVID-19. Across the whole study: From the United States, Italy and Spain came samples of acute and convalescent COVID-19.

Source study methods: For nucleated cells, counts were estimated from reference gene primer amplification. The protocol was immunoSEQ multiplex PCR, while the TCRdb copy is restricted to in-frame clones and leaves out a portion. V and J calls and clone size follow that table, whereas D and trimming were derived from the DNA. The sample shows around 210,000 clones, roughly 85% of them seen only once. The CDR3 is 14 amino acids. The V and J ends lost 2 bases and 8 bases respectively, with 11 bases between them. Germline V gene data show CDR1 as SGHNT and CDR2 as YYREEE (reference sequence). Source material: peripheral blood. This TCR derives from a man aged 45-60 years with COVID-19, enrolled during active disease. This chain links TRBV5-4 with TRBJ1-6; no clear D gene. The CDR3 nucleotides read TGTGCCAGCAGCTTCACCCAGCGTGATTCACCCCTCCACTTT. Translated, it gives CASSFTQRDSPLHF. Drawing the rest from reference TRBV5-4 and TRBJ1-6, the complete variable domain is ETGVTQSPTHLIKTRGQQVTLRCSSQSGHNTVSWYQQALGQGPQFIFQYYREEENGRGNFPPRFSGLQFPNYSSELNVNALELDDSALYLCASSFTQRDSPLHFGNGTRLTVT.